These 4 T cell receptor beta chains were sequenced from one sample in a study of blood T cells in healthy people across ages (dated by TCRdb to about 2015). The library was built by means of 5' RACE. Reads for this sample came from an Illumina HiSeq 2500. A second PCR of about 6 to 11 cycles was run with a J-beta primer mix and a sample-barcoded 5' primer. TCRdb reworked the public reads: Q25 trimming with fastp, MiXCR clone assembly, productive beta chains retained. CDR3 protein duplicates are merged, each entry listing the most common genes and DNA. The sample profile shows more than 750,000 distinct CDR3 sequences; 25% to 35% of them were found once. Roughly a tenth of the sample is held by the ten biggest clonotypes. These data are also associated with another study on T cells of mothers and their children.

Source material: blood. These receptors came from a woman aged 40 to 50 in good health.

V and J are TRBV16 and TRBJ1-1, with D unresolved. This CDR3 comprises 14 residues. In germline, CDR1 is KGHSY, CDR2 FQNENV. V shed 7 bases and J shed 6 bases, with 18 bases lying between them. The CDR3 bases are TGTGCCAGCAAGGGTAGGCGGCAGGCCGCTGAAGCTTTCTTT. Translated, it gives CASKGRRQAAEAFF.

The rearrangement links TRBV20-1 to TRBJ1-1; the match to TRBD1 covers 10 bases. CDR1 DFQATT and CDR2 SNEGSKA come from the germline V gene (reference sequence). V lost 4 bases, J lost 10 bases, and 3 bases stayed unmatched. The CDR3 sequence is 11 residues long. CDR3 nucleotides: TGCAGTGCTAAGACAGGGGGCTTAGCTTTCTTT. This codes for CSAKTGGLAFF.

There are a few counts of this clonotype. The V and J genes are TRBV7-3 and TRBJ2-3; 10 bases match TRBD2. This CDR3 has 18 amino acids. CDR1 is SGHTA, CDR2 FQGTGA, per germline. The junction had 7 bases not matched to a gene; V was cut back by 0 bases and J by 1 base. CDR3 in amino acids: CASSLTSGGSGGTDTQYF. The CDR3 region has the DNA TGTGCCAGCAGCTTAACTAGCGGGGGGTCCGGCGGCACAGATACGCAGTATTTT.

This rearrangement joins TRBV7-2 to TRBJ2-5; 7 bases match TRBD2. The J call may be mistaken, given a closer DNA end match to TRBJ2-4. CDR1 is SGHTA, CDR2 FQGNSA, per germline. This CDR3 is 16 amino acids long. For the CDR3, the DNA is TGTGCCAGCAGCACGAGACTAGCCCCCATGGGAAACATTCAGTACTTC. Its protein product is CASSTRLAPMGNIQYF.